These 32 T cell receptor beta chains share one sample of origin, sequenced in a study of cytomegalovirus exposure and HLA in healthy donors. Only in-frame clones appear in the TCRdb table, and some are missing; sequencing was by immunoSEQ multiplex PCR. The sample holds about 76,000 clones; 90% to 95% are singletons and the top ten take roughly 2%. The sequencing sample was made of PBMCs. The receptors shown here come from a woman younger than 30 in good health and CMV-seropositive.

The gene calls are TRBV5-1 and TRBJ2-7, with 7 bases matching TRBD1. V shed 0 bases and J 2 bases; nucleotides not matched to a gene: 2. Germline V CDR1 and CDR2: SGHRS, YFSETQ. The CDR3 is 14 residues long. The CDR3 loop is CASSLEQGPYEQYF. The DNA for the CDR3 is TGCGCCAGCAGCTTGGAACAGGGGCCCTACGAGCAGTACTTC.

The chain combines TRBV4-1 with TRBJ2-6; unclear D gene. Trimming stripped 4 bases from V and 2 bases from J, with 9 bases between. This CDR3 has 15 amino acids. Germline V gives CDR1 MGHRA, CDR2 YSYEKL. CDR3 region: CASSPYPTGANVLTF. CDR3 sequence (DNA): TGCGCCAGCAGCCCCTACCCGACTGGGGCCAACGTCCTGACTTTC.

The chain's CDR3 is CATSLGSNYEQYF. As DNA, the CDR3 is TGTGCCACCTCATTGGGCAGCAACTACGAGCAGTACTTC. The chain couples TRBV2 to TRBJ2-7; D not certain. Between the trimmed V and J ends, which lost 10 bases and 3 bases, there was a span of 16 bases. The CDR3 extends over 13 amino acids. CDR1 SNHLY and CDR2 FYNNEI come from the germline V gene.

The rearrangement links TRBV30 to TRBJ2-5; TRBD2 might be the D (6 bases). The V end lost 7 bases, the J end lost 2 bases, and 11 bases lay between the germline ends. The germline gives CDR1 GTSNPN, CDR2 SVGIG (reference sequence). The CDR3 consists of 12 residues. CDR3 sequence: CASAAGQETQYF. The CDR3 coding sequence is TGTGCCTCTGCGGCGGGGCAAGAGACCCAGTACTTC.

The chain uses TRBV14 and TRBJ1-2; tentative D call: TRBD1 (5 bases). The ends were cut back, 3 bases at V and 3 bases at J, with 8 bases in the middle. CDR1 is SGHDN, CDR2 FVKESK, per germline. The CDR3 is made up of 13 amino acids. CDR3 loop: CASSHRQYYGYTF. Written as DNA, the CDR3 is TGTGCCAGCAGCCACCGACAGTACTATGGCTACACCTTC. Full variable domain (remainder filled in from reference TRBV14 and TRBJ1-2): EAGVTQFPSHSVIEKGQTVTLRCDPISGHDNLYWYRRVMGKEIKFLLHFVKESKQDESGMPNNRFLAERTGGTYSTLKVQPAELEDSGVYFCASSHRQYYGYTFGSGTRLTVV.

The count of this clone is one. The V and J genes are TRBV13 and TRBJ2-7; D possibly corresponds to TRBD1 (6 bases). The CDR3 spans 15 residues. Germline V gives CDR1 PRHDT, CDR2 FYEKMQ (reference sequence). V lost 8 bases and J lost 3, with 20 bases in between. CDR3 sequence reads: CASANGQTGNYEQYF. The CDR3 nucleotides are TGTGCCAGCGCTAACGGCCAGACAGGTAACTACGAGCAGTACTTC. The whole variable domain, filled in from reference TRBV13 and TRBJ2-7, reads AAGVIQSPRHLIKEKRETATLKCYPIPRHDTVYWYQQGPGQDPQFLISFYEKMQSDKGSIPDRFSAQQFSDYHSELNMSSLELGDSALYFCASANGQTGNYEQYFGPGTRLTVT.

This chain links TRBV30 with TRBJ1-2; no definite D call. The CDR3 spans 15 residues. Germline values: CDR1 GTSNPN, CDR2 SVGIG (reference sequence). V lost 0 bases to trimming and J lost 8 bases, with 19 bases between them. DNA of the CDR3: TGTGCCTGGAGTGTATTGTTCGCGGACTTCGAAGGCTACACCTTC. This encodes CAWSVLFADFEGYTF.

This clone was picked up one time. The rearrangement uses TRBV12-5 and TRBJ2-1; D is possibly TRBD2 (6 bases). CDR1 and CDR2 (germline): LGHNT, FRNRAP. This CDR3 is built from 18 residues. Trimming pared 0 bases from V and 0 bases from J, leaving 15 bases between. The chain's CDR3 is CASGLVRGLQSSYNEQFF. The DNA for the CDR3 is TGTGCTAGTGGTTTGGTACGGGGACTTCAGAGCTCCTACAATGAGCAGTTCTTC.

There are a few counts of this clone. This chain's CDR3 is CASSWGVDYEQYF. CDR3 sequence (DNA): TGTGCCAGCAGCTGGGGGGTGGACTACGAGCAGTACTTC. The genes are TRBV5-4 and TRBJ2-7; possibly TRBD2 for D (6 bases). Trimming removed 3 bases from V and 3 bases from J, with 10 bases in between. The CDR3 has 13 amino acids. Germline lookup yields CDR1 SGHNT and CDR2 YYREEE (reference sequence).

The gene calls are TRBV30 and TRBJ1-6; D possibly corresponds to TRBD1 (5 bases). The CDR3 length is 17 residues. Germline lookup yields CDR1 GTSNPN and CDR2 SVGIG (reference sequence). The V gene lost 0 bases and the J gene lost 1 base, with 13 bases spanning the gap. CDR3 region: CAWSVRGLGSYNSPLHF. In DNA, the CDR3 is TGTGCCTGGAGTGTACGGGGGTTGGGATCCTATAATTCACCCCTCCACTTT.

The chain employs TRBV30 and TRBJ2-1, with D perhaps matching TRBD1 (6 bases). Germline CDR1 and CDR2: GTSNPN and SVGIG (reference sequence). V dropped 0 bases and J dropped 7 bases, with 19 bases sitting between them. This CDR3 comprises 16 residues. CDR3 DNA: TGTGCCTGGAGTGTACCTTATAGTTACAGGGCGAATGAGCAGTTCTTC. The encoded protein is CAWSVPYSYRANEQFF.

The rearrangement links TRBV4-1 to TRBJ1-1, with 12 bases that match TRBD1. Germline values: CDR1 MGHRA, CDR2 YSYEKL. V was pared by 0 bases and J by 0 bases, with 11 bases of the junction left unmatched. The CDR3 consists of 20 residues. This CDR3 reads CASSQDRDRGLGRLNTEAFF. The CDR3 nucleotides are TGCGCCAGCAGCCAAGATAGGGACAGGGGGCTAGGTCGTCTGAACACTGAAGCTTTCTTT.

The chain is built from TRBV15 and TRBJ1-2; D is unresolved. The germline V gene has CDR1 LNHNV and CDR2 YYDKDF (reference sequence). Trimming took 0 bases from V and 2 from J, leaving 10 bases between them. The CDR3 is 15 amino acids. The CDR3 coding sequence is TGTGCCACCAGCAGAGAGTTGGGCGCAAACTATGGCTACACCTTC. As protein: CATSRELGANYGYTF.

The chain joins TRBV2 to TRBJ1-2, with D hard to call. V was trimmed by 7 bases and J by 4 bases, leaving 13 bases between them. Germline values: CDR1 SNHLY, CDR2 FYNNEI. The CDR3 totals 13 residues. Here the CDR3 reads CASTALSSYGYTF. DNA of the CDR3: TGTGCCAGCACCGCCCTGTCTAGCTATGGCTACACCTTC. Using reference TRBV2 and TRBJ1-2 for the parts outside the CDR3, the full variable domain is EPEVTQTPSHQVTQMGQEVILRCVPISNHLYFYWYRQILGQKVEFLVSFYNNEISEKSEIFDDQFSVERPDGSNFTLKIRSTKLEDSAMYFCASTALSSYGYTFGSGTRLTVV.

The V call is TRBV7-9, the J call TRBJ1-4, with D perhaps matching TRBD1 (6 bases). This CDR3 region has 14 residues. The germline V and J ends were trimmed by 5 bases and 8 bases, with 15 bases remaining between them. Germline V gene data show CDR1 as SEHNR and CDR2 as FQNEAQ (reference sequence). The CDR3 nucleotides are TGTGCCAGCAGCGTTACAGGGTTGGGAGAAAAACTGTTTTTT. Encoded protein: CASSVTGLGEKLFF. The full variable domain, completed using reference TRBV7-9 and TRBJ1-4, is DTGVSQNPRHKITKRGQNVTFRCDPISEHNRLYWYRQTLGQGPEFLTYFQNEAQLEKSRLLSDRFSAERPKGSFSTLEIQRTEQGDSAMYLCASSVTGLGEKLFFGSGTQLSVL.

The chain employs TRBV10-3 and TRBJ1-4, with a tentative D call TRBD1 (5 bases). Germline V gene sequence: CDR1 ENHRY, CDR2 SYGVKD. Deletions cut 2 bases from V and 6 bases from J, with 13 bases between. The CDR3 extends over 15 amino acids. Written as DNA, the CDR3 is TGTGCCATCAGTGAGGTCGGGGGGGTTGATGAAAAACTGTTTTTT. Protein: CAISEVGGVDEKLFF.

The CDR3 reads CASSFDRVANIQYF. In DNA, the CDR3 is TGTGCCAGCAGCTTTGACAGGGTGGCGAACATTCAGTACTTC. This chain uses TRBV5-6 with TRBJ2-4, with 7 bases lining up with TRBD1. V dropped 2 bases and J dropped 7; count of bases not matched to a gene: 6. The CDR3 has 14 residues. CDR1 is SGHDT, CDR2 YYEEEE, per germline.

The chain carries TRBV27 and TRBJ1-1; D is perhaps TRBD1 (6 bases). V was trimmed by 1 base and J by 6 bases, leaving 15 bases between them. The CDR3 length is 15 residues. Germline V gene sequence: CDR1 MNHEY, CDR2 SMNVEV (reference sequence). CDR3 nucleotide sequence: TGTGCCAGCAGTTTATTGCCTTCCAGGGGCGCTGAAGCTTTCTTT. Translating it yields CASSLLPSRGAEAFF.

The V call is TRBV5-4, the J call TRBJ2-3; the match to TRBD2 covers 11 bases. The CDR3 is made up of 16 amino acids. V lost 4 bases and J lost 3; bases outside the gene matches: 7. CDR1 is SGHNT and CDR2 is YYREEE in the germline V gene (reference sequence). CDR3 region: CASSPGGTSGTDTQYF. For the CDR3, the DNA is TGTGCCAGCAGCCCCGGCGGGACTAGCGGTACAGATACGCAGTATTTT.

The chain is built from TRBV11-2 and TRBJ2-2; 8 positions agree with TRBD2. The CDR3 length is 17 residues. With V trimmed by 3 bases and J by 6 bases, 12 bases remained unmatched. Germline V gene lookup returns CDR1 SGHAT and CDR2 FQNNGV. The DNA of the CDR3 is TGTGCCAGCAGCTTGAAGGGACTCGGGGGGGCGGCCGGGGAGCTGTTTTTT. Translating it yields CASSLKGLGGAAGELFF.

The V gene is TRBV13, the J gene TRBJ1-2, with a tentative D call TRBD1 (5 bases). The CDR3 has 16 residues. The germline gives CDR1 PRHDT, CDR2 FYEKMQ (reference sequence). Trimming pared 1 base from V and 3 bases from J, leaving 15 bases between. The CDR3 protein is CASSLAGGEAYYGYTF. The CDR3 DNA follows: TGTGCCAGCAGCTTAGCCGGGGGGGAGGCCTACTATGGCTACACCTTC.

This clone has only one observation. The J gene is TRBJ2-7, the V gene TRBV21-1; the table names TRBD2, a call not compared with the DNA. TRBV21-1 is a recognized pseudogene. The length of the CDR3 is 10 residues. The CDR3 reads CASRLYEQYF. The CDR3, as DNA: TGTGCCAGCAGACTCTACGAGCAGTACTTC.

This sequence joins TRBV5-1 and TRBJ2-3; D unclear. The V and J ends lost 0 bases and 4 bases respectively, with 15 bases between them. Germline V CDR1 and CDR2: SGHRS, YFSETQ. The CDR3 has 16 amino acids. The chain's CDR3 is CASSLEFRVGADTQYF. CDR3 coding DNA: TGCGCCAGCAGCTTGGAATTCCGGGTTGGTGCAGATACGCAGTATTTT.

The chain links TRBV6-5 to TRBJ1-4; 7 nucleotides match TRBD1. Germline loops: CDR1 MNHEY, CDR2 SVGAGI. After removal of 5 bases from V and 4 bases from J, the junction contained 4 bases not matched to a gene. The CDR3 runs to 14 residues. CDR3 nucleotides: TGTGCCAGCAGTGGACAGGCCTTTAATGAAAAACTGTTTTTT. Translation gives CASSGQAFNEKLFF.

This chain connects TRBV14 to TRBJ2-7; 7 bases agree with TRBD2. The CDR3 contains 13 residues. Germline V gives CDR1 SGHDN, CDR2 FVKESK. V shed 2 bases and J 7 bases; nucleotides not matched to a gene: 5. CDR3 nucleotides: TGTGCCAGCAGCCAATGGGGGGGAAGGGAGCAGTACTTC. Amino acid sequence: CASSQWGGREQYF.

This sequence joins TRBV15 and TRBJ2-3; 7 bases are a match to TRBD1. This CDR3 comprises 11 residues. Per germline, CDR1 LNHNV and CDR2 YYDKDF (reference sequence). The trim removed 11 bases at V and 4 bases at J, leaving 3 bases unmatched. CDR3 in amino acids: CAPQGSDTQYF. DNA of the CDR3: TGTGCCCCACAGGGGTCAGATACGCAGTATTTT.

The rearrangement links TRBV21-1 to TRBJ2-1; TRBD1, as called in the table, went unchecked against the DNA. TRBV21-1 is recorded as a pseudogene. This CDR3 region has 17 residues. The CDR3 reads CASSKALDRSSYNEQFF. CDR3 bases: TGTGCCAGCAGCAAAGCGCTGGACAGGAGCTCCTACAATGAGCAGTTCTTC.

This chain uses TRBV7-9 with TRBJ2-2; a possible D gene is TRBD1 (6 bases). V shed 5 bases and J shed 5 bases, with 21 bases lying between them. The CDR3 spans 17 residues. Germline CDR1 and CDR2: SEHNR and FQNEAQ (reference sequence). Here the CDR3 reads CASSLLHRDLGTGELFF. As DNA, the CDR3 is TGTGCCAGCAGCCTTCTCCACAGGGATTTGGGTACCGGGGAGCTGTTTTTT.

This chain uses TRBV6-1 with TRBJ2-5; weak D call: TRBD2 (6 bases). Germline-derived CDR1 and CDR2 are MNHNS and SASEGT. Trimming took 3 bases from V and 1 from J, leaving 6 bases between them. The CDR3 consists of 13 residues. CDR3 nucleotide sequence: TGTGCCAGCAGTGAGGAGGGCCAAGAGACCCAGTACTTC. Translated, it gives CASSEEGQETQYF.

This chain links TRBV5-6 with TRBJ1-2; D not certain. Germline V gene data show CDR1 as SGHDT and CDR2 as YYEEEE. The CDR3 totals 15 residues. V shed 0 bases and J shed 4 bases, with 13 bases lying between them. The CDR3 reads CASSLVGERGYGYTF. In DNA form, the CDR3 reads TGTGCCAGCAGCTTGGTTGGTGAGCGGGGCTATGGCTACACCTTC.

The rearrangement uses TRBV5-6 and TRBJ1-1; D is ambiguous. Germline V gene lookup returns CDR1 SGHDT and CDR2 YYEEEE. The CDR3 is made up of 14 amino acids. The germline V and J ends were trimmed by 0 bases and 1 base, with 7 bases remaining between them. CDR3 loop: CASSLVRGNTEAFF. The CDR3 DNA reads as TGTGCCAGCAGCTTGGTGCGGGGGAACACTGAAGCTTTCTTT.

This chain joins TRBV5-4 and TRBJ2-6, with TRBD1 matching over 7 bases. V lost 4 bases, J lost 12 bases, and 13 bases stayed unmatched. Germline V lookup: CDR1 SGHNT, CDR2 YYREEE (reference sequence). CDR3 size: 15 residues. Here the CDR3 reads CASSGLTGVGSVLTF. The CDR3 bases are TGTGCCAGCAGCGGATTAACAGGGGTGGGTAGCGTCCTGACTTTC.